This T cell receptor (beta chain) was found in a study of cytomegalovirus exposure and HLA in healthy donors. A multiplex PCR was run with 60 Vbeta primers and 13 Jbeta primers. Sequencing used immunoSEQ multiplex PCR; TCRdb keeps in-frame clones, though not all of them. The sample records around 150,000 clones, 55% to 70% being singletons. Germline CDR1 is SQVTM and CDR2 is ANQGSEA. The CDR3 has 14 amino acids. V was clipped by 7 bases and J by 0 bases, with 10 bases between them. Sequencing was done on a sample of PBMCs. This clonotype originated in a woman between 40 and 50 years old in good health and CMV-seropositive. The chain is built from TRBV29-1 and TRBJ2-6; D might be TRBD2 (6 bases). The DNA of the CDR3 is TGCAGCGGGGGGGACCCCTCTGGGGCCAACGTCCTGACTTTC. Its protein is CSGGDPSGANVLTF.